This T cell receptor beta chain was recovered during a study of blood T cell repertoires in COVID-19. Study information: Samples came from the United States, Italy and Spain, spanning acute and convalescent COVID-19. T cells, B-cell-depleted T cells, or PBMCs provided the cDNA or gDNA that served as material.

In its sample, this clone was seen once. The CDR3 sequence is 13 residues long. The V and J ends lost 1 base and 7 bases respectively, with 11 bases between them. Germline lookup yields CDR1 GTSNPN and CDR2 SVGIG (reference sequence). Profiling relied on immunoSEQ multiplex PCR, and the TCRdb table lists in-frame clones only, not all of them. Among over 150,000 clones listed, approximately 91% were seen once. The receptor's source is a man between 18 and 29 years old with COVID-19, enrolled during active disease. Specimen: peripheral blood. The chain is built from TRBV30 and TRBJ2-1, with a weak D call TRBD2 (6 bases). The CDR3: CAWSGGAGNEQFF. DNA for the CDR3: TGTGCCTGGAGTGGCGGTGCGGGGAATGAGCAGTTCTTC.